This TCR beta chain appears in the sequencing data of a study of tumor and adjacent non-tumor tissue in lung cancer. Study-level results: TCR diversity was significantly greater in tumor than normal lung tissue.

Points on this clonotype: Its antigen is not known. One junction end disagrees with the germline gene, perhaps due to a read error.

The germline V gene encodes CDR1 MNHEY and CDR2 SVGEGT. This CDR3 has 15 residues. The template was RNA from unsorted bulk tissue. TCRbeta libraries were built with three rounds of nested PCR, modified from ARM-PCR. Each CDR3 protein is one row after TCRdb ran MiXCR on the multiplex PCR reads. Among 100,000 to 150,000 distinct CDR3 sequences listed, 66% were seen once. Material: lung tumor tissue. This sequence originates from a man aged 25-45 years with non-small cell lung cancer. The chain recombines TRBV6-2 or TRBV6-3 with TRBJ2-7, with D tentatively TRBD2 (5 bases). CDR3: CASSPRGAAYSEHYF. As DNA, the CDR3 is TGTGCCAGCAGTCCCCGGGGAGCTGCGTACTCCGAGCACTACTTC.